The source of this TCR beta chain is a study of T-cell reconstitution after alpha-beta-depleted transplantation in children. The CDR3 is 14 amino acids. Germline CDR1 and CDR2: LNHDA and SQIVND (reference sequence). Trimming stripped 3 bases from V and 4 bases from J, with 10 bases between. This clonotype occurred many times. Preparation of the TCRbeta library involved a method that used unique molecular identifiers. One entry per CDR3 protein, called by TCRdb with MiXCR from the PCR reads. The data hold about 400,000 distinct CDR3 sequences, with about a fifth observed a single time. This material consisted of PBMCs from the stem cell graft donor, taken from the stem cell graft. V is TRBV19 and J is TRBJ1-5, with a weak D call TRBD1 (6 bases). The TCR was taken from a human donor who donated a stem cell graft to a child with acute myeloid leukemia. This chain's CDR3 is CASSMGQGNQPQHF. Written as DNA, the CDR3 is TGTGCCAGTAGTATGGGGCAGGGGAATCAGCCCCAGCATTTT.